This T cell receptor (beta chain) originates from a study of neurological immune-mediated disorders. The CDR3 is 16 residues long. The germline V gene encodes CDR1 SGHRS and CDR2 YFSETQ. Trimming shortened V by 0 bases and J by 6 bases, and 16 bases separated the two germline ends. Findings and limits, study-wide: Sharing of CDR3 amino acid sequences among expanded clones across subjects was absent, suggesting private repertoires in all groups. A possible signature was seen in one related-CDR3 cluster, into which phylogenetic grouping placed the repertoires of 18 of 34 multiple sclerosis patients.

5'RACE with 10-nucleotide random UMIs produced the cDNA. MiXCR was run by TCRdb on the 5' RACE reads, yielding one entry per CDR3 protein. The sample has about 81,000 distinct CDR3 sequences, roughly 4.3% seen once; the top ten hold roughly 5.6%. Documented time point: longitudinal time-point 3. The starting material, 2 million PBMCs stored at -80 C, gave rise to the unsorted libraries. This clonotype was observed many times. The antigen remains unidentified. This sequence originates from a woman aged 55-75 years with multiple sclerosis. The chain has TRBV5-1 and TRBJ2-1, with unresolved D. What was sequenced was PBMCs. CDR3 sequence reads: CASSLAGIDNSNEQFF. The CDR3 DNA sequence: TGCGCCAGCAGCTTGGCGGGCATTGACAATTCCAATGAGCAGTTCTTC.